What follows describes a single T cell receptor (beta chain). Its antigen has not been determined. The input lacks base qualities; no much larger clone sits a single base away. The sample comes from a study of T cell responses to AZD1222 COVID-19 vaccine (dated by TCRdb to the early 2020s). Background for the entire study: TCR sequencing covered 233 trial participants: 207 given two doses of AZD1222 and 26 given two doses of MenACWY control vaccine. Trial participants were enrolled by age into subgroups of 18-55, 56-69 and 70-plus years, and 148, 28 and 57 TCR-sequenced participants, respectively, were included in these subgroups. Broad study findings and their caveats: In the small 56-69-year group, the increase in depth fell short of significance, most likely because of low power. After two AZD1222 doses, both the breadth and the depth of spike-specific TCRs were significantly higher than at day 0 and than in MenACWY recipients. Most participants were white British and females outnumbered males, and the authors suggested that clonal diversity may have been underestimated. Nearly half of unique spike-specific TCRs reportedly recognized epitopes outside regions mutated in the B.1.351 and B.1.1.7 variants. Conclusions about previously exposed vaccinees are limited because only five to seven AZD1222 recipients were SARS-CoV-2 seropositive at baseline. Because no samples from the day 14 peak response were available, repertoires could be characterized only after the peak T cell response. The whole spike protein was spanned by vaccine-associated CD4 TCRs, and dominant responses were seen in regions 160-218 and 743-854.

This sample's time point label indicates: about 28 days (+/-7) after the second vaccine dose. AZD1222 recipients given second doses at about 4 weeks or at about 12 weeks were pooled, since spike-specific TCR depth and breadth were not found to differ between the two schedules. Vaccinee samples were obtained from the UK trials COV001 and COV002, which included a single-blind randomized controlled phase 2/3 trial of AZD1222 (ChAdOx1 nCoV-19) in healthy adults. Trial participant PBMC samples were collected at day 0 and day 28 after the second dose for TCRbeta chain sequencing. The CDR3 regions of human TCRbeta chains were analyzed by immunosequencing. For the original study's pipeline: Repertoire TCRs were matched against a reference library of SARS-CoV-2-specific TCRs generated with the MIRA antigen-specificity platform. Breadth was defined as the fraction of unique TCRs that were SARS-CoV-2-associated, and depth was defined as the fraction of total T cells that were SARS-CoV-2-associated. Using the MIRA data, each spike-specific TCR was assigned both to the spike region to which the TCR was reactive and to a CD4 or CD8 class. Log10-transformed breadth and depth values were compared by one-way ANOVA with Sidak's multiple comparisons tests. TCRdb provides this immuneACCESS table in a form limited to in-frame rearrangements. Some clones are lacking; in checked studies, under half of them reflect an unresolved V gene, and why the rest are absent is not known. For V, J and clone size, that table is used; D and trimming come from the DNA. This sample holds around 270,000 clones; 94% were observed only once. The top ten clonotypes cover around 0.57% of the sample.

Sequences MNHEY (CDR1) and SVGAGI (CDR2) are obtained from the germline V gene. V lost 6 bases and J lost 6 bases; the stretch between them is 12 bases long. From its cysteine to its phenylalanine, the CDR3 spans 13 amino acids. The only DNA kept is the CDR3, 39 bases in frame from the first base. The sample was peripheral blood, taken 28 days after the second AZD1222 dose. The sequence links TRBV6-5 to TRBJ1-5; tentative D gene TRBD1, with 6 bases matching. This receptor was obtained from an adult who received the AZD1222 COVID-19 vaccine. The nucleotide sequence is TGTGCCAGCAGAGCTTCGACAGGTCAGCCCCAGCATTTT. Its translation is CASRASTGQPQHF.